Listed below are T cell receptor beta chains from one sample, sequenced in a study of T cell responses to AZD1222 COVID-19 vaccine. Data came from immunoSEQ multiplex PCR; TCRdb stores just in-frame clones and leaves some out. The sample has about 150,000 clones; 92% are singletons. The source was peripheral blood, collected 28 days after the second AZD1222 dose. The receptors originated from an adult who received the AZD1222 COVID-19 vaccine. Each CDR3 is given with its conserved first and last residue. A D gene is named only where the DNA matches it firmly. Clone size is given for some rows only: seen once, a few or many times, or a class if the clone is expanded.

J: TRBJ1-1
V: TRBV29-1
D: NA
size: NA
CDR3: CSVDPDRYNTEAFF
DNA: TGCAGCGTTGACCCCGACAGATATAACACTGAAGCTTTCTTT

J: TRBJ1-5
V: TRBV28
D: NA
size: NA
CDR3: CASSLLPLGQPQHF
DNA: TGTGCCAGCAGTTTACTCCCGCTGGGTCAGCCCCAGCATTTT

J: TRBJ2-5
V: TRBV5-1
D: TRBD1
size: NA
CDR3: CASSAGQEEETQYF
DNA: TGCGCCAGCAGCGCGGGACAGGAGGAGGAGACCCAGTACTTC

J: TRBJ1-2
V: TRBV18
D: TRBD1
size: NA
CDR3: CASSPLHIQGGANYGYTF
DNA: TGTGCCAGCTCACCACTACACATACAGGGGGGAGCTAACTATGGCTACACCTTC

J: TRBJ1-2
V: TRBV6-6
D: TRBD1
size: NA
CDR3: CASSSTGQEDYGYTF
DNA: TGTGCCAGCAGTTCGACAGGGCAGGAGGACTATGGCTACACCTTC

J: TRBJ1-1
V: TRBV10-3
D: TRBD1
size: NA
CDR3: CAISPGTGGGNTEAFF
DNA: TGTGCCATCAGTCCTGGGACAGGGGGAGGAAACACTGAAGCTTTCTTT

J: TRBJ2-5
V: TRBV29-1
D: NA
size: NA
CDR3: CSVELGTRETQYF
DNA: TGCAGCGTTGAACTCGGGACCCGGGAGACCCAGTACTTC

J: TRBJ2-3
V: TRBV24-1
D: TRBD2
size: NA
CDR3: CATSDLRSGRAGSTDTQYF
DNA: TGTGCCACCAGTGATTTGAGGAGCGGGAGGGCCGGCAGCACAGATACGCAGTATTTT

J: TRBJ2-7
V: TRBV10-3
D: NA
size: NA
CDR3: CAISEPMQGYEQYF
DNA: TGTGCCATCAGTGAGCCGATGCAGGGCTACGAGCAGTACTTC

J: TRBJ2-1
V: TRBV15
D: TRBD2
size: NA
CDR3: CATSRDPLAGQPYNEQFF
DNA: TGTGCCACCAGCAGAGATCCTCTAGCGGGACAGCCATACAATGAGCAGTTCTTC

J: TRBJ2-7
V: TRBV6-4
D: TRBD2
size: NA
CDR3: CASSPQAGAREQYF
DNA: TGTGCCAGCAGTCCACAAGCGGGGGCGCGCGAGCAGTACTTC

J: TRBJ2-5
V: TRBV28
D: NA
size: NA
CDR3: CASRGFRGEQTQYF
DNA: TGTGCCAGCAGGGGGTTCCGCGGCGAGCAGACCCAGTACTTC

J: TRBJ1-5
V: TRBV27
D: NA
size: NA
CDR3: CASSFLGIGQPQHF
DNA: TGTGCCAGCAGTTTCCTGGGTATAGGACAGCCCCAGCATTTT

J: TRBJ1-3
V: TRBV7-2
D: NA
size: once
CDR3: CASSLAGPISGNTIYF
DNA: TGTGCCAGCAGCTTAGCAGGGCCGATCTCTGGAAACACCATATATTTT

J: TRBJ2-3
V: TRBV11-1
D: NA
size: NA
CDR3: CASSLTDTQYF
DNA: TGTGCCAGCAGCCTCACAGATACGCAGTATTTT

J: TRBJ2-7
V: TRBV18
D: TRBD2
size: once
CDR3: CASSPRASGSHEQYF
DNA: TGTGCCAGCTCACCAAGGGCTAGCGGAAGTCACGAGCAGTACTTC

J: TRBJ1-1
V: TRBV9
D: NA
size: few
CDR3: CASSESSMGATEAFF
DNA: TGTGCCAGCAGCGAGAGTAGCATGGGGGCCACTGAAGCTTTCTTT

J: TRBJ1-6
V: TRBV5-5
D: NA
size: NA
CDR3: CASSLLTGNSPLHF
DNA: TGTGCCAGCAGCTTGTTGACAGGAAATTCACCCCTCCACTTT

J: TRBJ2-1
V: TRBV11-3
D: TRBD2
size: once
CDR3: CASSLDPPSLAGGQDEQFF
DNA: TGTGCCAGCAGCTTAGATCCCCCCTCTCTAGCGGGAGGCCAGGATGAGCAGTTCTTC

J: TRBJ1-1
V: TRBV3-1/TRBV3-2
D: NA
size: NA
CDR3: CASSQSDRNTEAFF
DNA: TGTGCCAGCAGCCAGTCGGACAGGAACACTGAAGCTTTCTTT

J: TRBJ2-3
V: TRBV5-1
D: NA
size: NA
CDR3: CASSATVYTDTQYF
DNA: TGCGCCAGCAGCGCAACCGTGTATACAGATACGCAGTATTTT

J: TRBJ1-5
V: TRBV7-9
D: TRBD1
size: NA
CDR3: CASRVHQGGQPQHF
DNA: TGTGCCAGCAGGGTCCATCAGGGGGGTCAGCCCCAGCATTTT

J: TRBJ2-7
V: TRBV6-5
D: NA
size: once
CDR3: CASSYVGQNAYEQYF
DNA: TGTGCCAGCAGTTACGTCGGACAGAACGCCTACGAGCAGTACTTC

J: TRBJ1-1
V: TRBV27
D: NA
size: NA
CDR3: CASSLIPPIAKFDTEAFF
DNA: TGTGCCAGCAGTTTAATTCCCCCAATTGCTAAGTTTGACACTGAAGCTTTCTTT

J: TRBJ2-7
V: TRBV9
D: TRBD2
size: NA
CDR3: CASSVDPSGRNYEQYF
DNA: TGTGCCAGCAGCGTAGACCCTAGCGGGAGAAATTACGAGCAGTACTTC

J: TRBJ1-4
V: TRBV9
D: NA
size: NA
CDR3: CASSVVLQPLGLFF
DNA: TGTGCCAGCAGCGTAGTTCTACAGCCCTTGGGGCTGTTTTTT

J: TRBJ2-3
V: TRBV11-3
D: NA
size: NA
CDR3: CASSFPVGDTQYF
DNA: TGTGCCAGCAGCTTTCCCGTAGGGGATACGCAGTATTTT

J: TRBJ1-2
V: TRBV5-4
D: TRBD1
size: NA
CDR3: CASSLGTGRSGDGYTF
DNA: TGTGCCAGCAGCTTGGGGACAGGGAGATCGGGAGATGGCTACACCTTC

J: TRBJ2-3
V: TRBV12-3/TRBV12-4
D: TRBD1
size: once
CDR3: CASSSTGTGLYF
DNA: TGTGCCAGCAGCTCAACCGGGACAGGGCTCTATTTT

J: TRBJ2-7
V: TRBV11-3
D: TRBD1
size: NA
CDR3: CASSLVGMDRSYEQYF
DNA: TGTGCCAGCAGCTTAGTAGGGATGGACAGGTCCTACGAGCAGTACTTC

J: TRBJ2-1
V: TRBV18
D: TRBD1
size: NA
CDR3: CASSLGTGRNEQFF
DNA: TGTGCCAGCTCACTAGGGACAGGGCGAAATGAGCAGTTCTTC

J: TRBJ1-3
V: TRBV11-3
D: TRBD1
size: NA
CDR3: CASSQRTGAKRNTIYF
DNA: TGTGCCAGCAGCCAACGGACAGGGGCTAAAAGAAACACCATATATTTT

J: TRBJ2-2
V: TRBV7-3
D: TRBD2
size: NA
CDR3: CASSLEGLAGGTGELFF
DNA: TGTGCCAGCAGCCTTGAAGGACTAGCGGGAGGGACCGGGGAGCTGTTTTTT

J: TRBJ2-7
V: TRBV11-2
D: NA
size: NA
CDR3: CASSLSWGEQYF
DNA: TGTGCCAGCAGCTTATCTTGGGGCGAGCAGTACTTC

J: TRBJ2-7
V: TRBV5-5
D: NA
size: few
CDR3: CASSFAIGYRSYEQYF
DNA: TGTGCCAGCAGCTTTGCTATTGGATATCGGTCCTACGAGCAGTACTTC

J: TRBJ1-1
V: TRBV5-4
D: NA
size: NA
CDR3: CASTPRAGLNTEAFF
DNA: TGTGCCAGCACCCCCCGGGCAGGGCTGAACACTGAAGCTTTCTTT

J: TRBJ1-2
V: TRBV11-3
D: NA
size: NA
CDR3: CASSLSDGDYGYTF
DNA: TGTGCCAGCAGCTTATCTGACGGCGACTATGGCTACACCTTC

J: TRBJ2-2
V: TRBV6-5
D: NA
size: NA
CDR3: CASSYSPLPNTGELFF
DNA: TGTGCCAGCAGTTACTCGCCGCTACCGAACACCGGGGAGCTGTTTTTT

J: TRBJ1-1
V: TRBV5-6
D: NA
size: NA
CDR3: CASSLAGQGPTEAFF
DNA: TGTGCCAGCAGCTTGGCGGGGCAGGGGCCCACTGAAGCTTTCTTT

J: TRBJ1-6
V: TRBV2
D: NA
size: NA
CDR3: CASRVRRSNSPLHF
DNA: TGTGCCAGCAGGGTCCGCCGGTCCAATTCACCCCTCCACTTT

J: TRBJ2-7
V: TRBV20-1
D: TRBD2
size: NA
CDR3: CSASRSSGGYEQYF
DNA: TGCAGTGCTAGTAGGTCTAGCGGGGGCTACGAGCAGTACTTC

J: TRBJ2-2
V: TRBV24-1
D: NA
size: NA
CDR3: CATSDLRGTGGELFF
DNA: TGTGCCACCAGTGATTTGCGCGGGACGGGCGGGGAGCTGTTTTTT

J: TRBJ2-5
V: TRBV21-1
D: NA
size: NA
CDR3: CASNQGARETQYF
DNA: TGTGCCAGCAACCAGGGGGCGCGGGAGACCCAGTACTTC

J: TRBJ2-1
V: TRBV6-1
D: TRBD2
size: once
CDR3: CASSEPGLAGVNNEQFF
DNA: TGTGCCAGCAGTGAGCCGGGACTAGCGGGAGTGAACAATGAGCAGTTCTTC

J: TRBJ2-1
V: TRBV18
D: NA
size: NA
CDR3: CASSPSRWTTDNEQFF
DNA: TGTGCCAGCTCACCAAGCCGTTGGACTACCGACAATGAGCAGTTCTTC

J: TRBJ1-2
V: TRBV12-5
D: TRBD1
size: NA
CDR3: CASGTGGAYGYTF
DNA: TGTGCTAGTGGGACAGGGGGCGCATATGGCTACACCTTC